The present entry profiles one TCR beta chain with its context. Its antigen is unidentified. The record originates from a study of CD8 T cells in Susac syndrome. In contrast to the negatively isolated CD8+ and CD4+ T cells, TEMRA cells were FACS-enriched. Study-level points and caveats: In its TCR sequencing and HLA analysis, the study acknowledged that the number of individuals was relatively small. Expansion of clones was not seen in the CD4+ T cell repertoires of Susac syndrome.

Roughly 0.5 to 1 ug RNA was reverse transcribed with random hexamers. TCR beta CDR3 was amplified by immunoSEQ multiplex PCR. This amplification extended across 54 Vbeta and 13 Jbeta segments. MiXCR, applied by TCRdb to the immunoSEQ multiplex PCR reads, yields one record per CDR3 protein. The table records under 95,000 distinct CDR3 sequences, just under 95% of them present only once. Looked up from germline, CDR1 is SGHRS and CDR2 is YFSETQ. This CDR3 contains 15 residues. Trimming removed 4 bases from V and 6 bases from J, with 17 bases in between. Sequenced sample: CD4+ T cells from PBMCs. The sequence derives from a human donor with Susac syndrome. The genes are TRBV5-1 and TRBJ1-5; perhaps TRBD1 as D (6 bases). The CDR3 DNA follows: TGCGCCAGCAGCCAGGGACCTCAGGGGACTCAGCCCCAGCATTTT. Its protein is CASSQGPQGTQPQHF.